The 25 T cell receptor beta chains reported below all come from one sample, sequenced in a study of T cells in women clearing cervical HPV infection. The protocol was immunoSEQ multiplex PCR, while the TCRdb copy is restricted to in-frame clones and leaves out a portion. There are tens of thousands of clones in the sample, with 22% held by the top ten. Sequencing was carried out using blood buffy coat. These TCRs come from a woman aged 18-69 years with a cervical HPV16 infection that either progressed to CIN3+ or cleared (not recorded which).

As concerns this clone: The DNA ends 3 residues before the CDR3 does, and the rest of the CDR3 is filled in from the germline J gene. The chain uses TRBV19 and TRBJ1-4; D perhaps matches TRBD1 (6 bases). The CDR3 extends over 15 amino acids. The germline CDR1 and CDR2 sequences are LNHDA and SQIVND (reference sequence). The CDR3 spells CASSGGGTWGSPLFF. The sequenced CDR3 bases are TGTGCCAGTAGTGGAGGGGGAACTTGGGGTTCACCA.

On this clone: The read comes to an end 3 residues before the CDR3 does, leaving the germline J gene to fill in the end. The chain recombines TRBV19 with TRBJ2-3; a possible D gene is TRBD1 (6 bases). Per germline, CDR1 LNHDA and CDR2 SQIVND (reference sequence). This CDR3 has 14 amino acids. This CDR3 is CASSIGQVNQPQYF. Incomplete CDR3 DNA: TGTGCCAGTAGTATAGGACAGGTCAATCAGCCG. Using reference TRBV19 and TRBJ2-3 for the parts outside the CDR3, the full variable domain is DGGITQSPKYLFRKEGQNVTLSCEQNLNHDAMYWYRQDPGQGLRLIYYSQIVNDFQKGDIAEGYSVSREKKESFPLTVTSAQKNPTAFYLCASSIGQVNQPQYFGPGTRLTVL.

Turning to this clone: From the germline J gene comes the end of the CDR3, since the read stops 3 residues before it. V gene TRBV18 combines with J gene TRBJ2-3, with TRBD2 matching 10 bases. CDR1 is KGHSH and CDR2 is LQKENI in the germline V gene. The CDR3 is made up of 15 amino acids. The junction had 1 base not matched to a gene; V was cut back by 1 base and J by 3 bases. Here the CDR3 reads CASSPLAGGTDTQYF. The DNA read from the CDR3 is TGTGCCAGCTCACCACTAGCGGGAGGAACAGATACG.

Concerning this clone itself: The read comes to an end 3 residues before the CDR3 does, leaving the germline J gene to fill in the end. V usage is TRBV5-1 and J usage is TRBJ1-1; D uncertain. Germline V CDR1 and CDR2: SGHRS, YFSETQ. This CDR3 comprises 15 residues. V lost 5 bases to trimming and J lost 0 bases, with 14 bases between them. CDR3 DNA (partial): TGCGCCAGCAGGTCCGAGACAAATCTGAACACTGAA. Its protein product is CASRSETNLNTE. The whole CDR3 protein is CASRSETNLNTEAFF.

On this clone itself: The CDR3 end falls 3 residues outside the read, so it is completed with the germline J gene. The chain recombines TRBV6-1 with TRBJ1-1, with 10 bases that match TRBD1. Trimming at V came to 5 bases and at J to 4 bases, leaving 4 bases not matched to a gene. Germline CDR1 and CDR2: MNHNS and SASEGT. The CDR3 length is 14 residues. The CDR3 spells CASSQDRGPTEAFF. The sequenced part of the CDR3 DNA is TGTGCCAGCAGTCAAGACAGGGGGCCCACTGAA.

Note on this clone: The read ends 3 residues before the CDR3 terminus; that terminus is restored from the germline J gene. The sample contains more than one DNA sequence encoding this CDR3. The chain joins TRBV19 to TRBJ1-3, with D possibly TRBD1 on 5 matching bases. Germline loops: CDR1 LNHDA, CDR2 SQIVND (reference sequence). Trimming left V 7 bases short and J 0 bases short, with 10 bases between. This CDR3 contains 14 residues. Incomplete CDR3 DNA: TGTGCCAGTATCCCCCAGGGCTCTGGAAACACC. This translates into CASIPQGSGNT. The whole CDR3 reads CASIPQGSGNTIYF.

With regard to this clone: Coverage ceases 3 residues before the CDR3 finishes, and the germline J gene fills in the end. V and J are TRBV5-1 and TRBJ2-1, with D perhaps matching TRBD2 (6 bases). This CDR3 has 16 amino acids. The germline CDR1 and CDR2 sequences are SGHRS and YFSETQ. Between the trimmed V and J ends, which lost 4 bases and 0 bases, there was a span of 14 bases. The CDR3 DNA, read in part, is TGCGCCAGCAGCCGTGAACTAGCAGTCTCCTACAATGAG. Translation gives CASSRELAVSYNE. Given in full, the CDR3 is CASSRELAVSYNEQFF.

On this clone: The read terminates 3 residues before the CDR3 end, so the remaining end is supplied by the germline J gene. The chain is built from TRBV29-1 and TRBJ1-2, with a tentative D call TRBD1 (6 bases). Germline assignment: CDR1 SQVTM and CDR2 ANQGSEA. This CDR3 has 12 amino acids. The CDR3 bases that were read are TGCAGCGTTGACTTGGGACACTGGGGC. It specifies CSVDLGHWG. The full-length CDR3 reads as CSVDLGHWGYTF.

On this clone itself: From the germline J gene comes the end of the CDR3, since the read stops 3 residues before it. The rearrangement links TRBV7-6 to TRBJ1-4, with D maybe TRBD1 (6 bases). The CDR3 covers 15 residues. Per the germline V gene, CDR1 is SGHVS and CDR2 is FNYEAQ. V lost 4 bases, J lost 7 bases, and 16 bases lay in between. CDR3 residues: CASSSTTGLTEKLFF. Incomplete CDR3 DNA: TGTGCCAGCAGCTCCACGACAGGTTTAACTGAAAAA.

A remark on this clone: The read terminates 3 residues ahead of where the CDR3 ends, so the germline J gene completes it. V gene TRBV18 combines with J gene TRBJ2-7; perhaps TRBD1 as D (5 bases). CDR1 and CDR2 from the germline V gene are KGHSH and LQKENI. Between the trimmed V and J ends, which lost 2 bases and 6 bases, there was a span of 11 bases. The CDR3 runs 13 residues. The CDR3 is CASSPGASGEQYF. The part of the CDR3 DNA that was read is TGTGCCAGCTCACCAGGGGCCTCGGGCGAG.

As for this clone: The read terminates 3 residues ahead of where the CDR3 ends, so the germline J gene completes it. V and J are TRBV18 and TRBJ1-2; D is perhaps TRBD1 (5 bases). The length of the CDR3 is 16 residues. CDR1 KGHSH and CDR2 LQKENI come from the germline V gene. CDR3 DNA, as far as it was read: TGTGCCAGCTCACCTGGGACTAGCGGGAGGGCCGGCGAC. Amino acid sequence: CASSPGTSGRAGD. The CDR3 reads in full as CASSPGTSGRAGDYTF.

As regards this clone: The CDR3 goes on 3 residues after the read ends, and that part is filled in from the germline J gene. The genes are TRBV19 and TRBJ1-5, with 8 positions matching TRBD1. Per the germline V gene, CDR1 is LNHDA and CDR2 is SQIVND (reference sequence). This CDR3 is built from 15 residues. V lost 2 bases and J lost 6; bases outside the gene matches: 6. CDR3 protein: CASSITGQGGQPQHF. The covered CDR3 bases are TGTGCCAGTAGTATAACCGGACAGGGAGGTCAGCCC.

Partial CDR3 DNA: TGCGCCAGCAGCCCCATAGCGGGAGACGGGGAGACC. Protein: CASSPIAGDGET. The full CDR3 protein reads CASSPIAGDGETQYF. The genes are TRBV5-1 and TRBJ2-5, with TRBD2 matching 9 bases. With the read ending 3 residues before the CDR3 end, the germline J gene is used to fill in that end. The germline CDR1 and CDR2 sequences are SGHRS and YFSETQ. V lost 4 bases and J lost 5; bases outside the gene matches: 9. This CDR3 has 15 amino acids.

A note on this clone: The CDR3 goes on 3 residues after the read ends, and that part is filled in from the germline J gene. The chain has TRBV30 and TRBJ2-3; 7 nucleotides match TRBD2. The CDR3 contains 15 residues. Germline lookup yields CDR1 GTSNPN and CDR2 SVGIG (reference sequence). Incomplete CDR3 DNA: TGTGCCTGGAGTCGGGGGGAGGGTAGAGGAGAGACG. This sequence encodes CAWSRGEGRGET. The full CDR3 is CAWSRGEGRGETQYF.

A word on this clone: The read terminates 3 residues ahead of where the CDR3 ends, so the germline J gene completes it. The chain is built from TRBV30 and TRBJ2-4, with TRBD1 matching over 9 bases. The length of the CDR3 is 13 residues. Per germline, CDR1 GTSNPN and CDR2 SVGIG (reference sequence). CDR3 bases read: TGTGCCTGGAGTGTACAGGGGGCAGGTGGT. As protein: CAWSVQGAGG. The full CDR3 protein is CAWSVQGAGGQYF.

In regard to this clone: From the germline J gene comes the end of the CDR3, since the read stops 3 residues before it. J is TRBJ2-2 and V is TRBV5-1, with TRBD1 matching over 7 bases. This CDR3 region has 16 residues. The germline V gene encodes CDR1 SGHRS and CDR2 YFSETQ. J was trimmed by 7 bases and V by 4 bases; bases with no gene match: 13. CDR3 in amino acids: CASSTRITGANGELFF. The sequenced CDR3 bases are TGCGCCAGCAGCACCCGAATTACAGGGGCGAACGGGGAG. Looking up the rest from reference TRBV5-1 and TRBJ2-2 gives the full variable domain: KAGVTQTPRYLIKTRGQQVTLSCSPISGHRSVSWYQQTPGQGLQFLFEYFSETQRNKGNFPGRFSGRQFSNSRSEMNVSTLELGDSALYLCASSTRITGANGELFFGEGSRLTVL.

Points on this clone: The DNA ends 3 residues before the CDR3 does, and the rest of the CDR3 is filled in from the germline J gene. The chain links TRBV28 to TRBJ1-4; TRBD1 matches 9 bases. Germline values: CDR1 MDHEN, CDR2 SYDVKM. This CDR3 is built from 15 residues. With 6 bases clipped from V and 7 bases from J, the junction kept 9 bases outside the gene matches. The CDR3 loop reads CASRSSQGAGEKLFF. The sequenced CDR3 bases are TGTGCCAGCAGATCGTCACAGGGGGCAGGTGAAAAA.

A remark on this clone: Read sequence stops 3 residues before the CDR3 end, and the germline J gene provides the missing end. The rearrangement links TRBV6-2 or TRBV6-3 to TRBJ1-5; D may be TRBD1 (5 bases). The V end lost 4 bases, the J end lost 7 bases, and 11 bases lay between the germline ends. CDR1 and CDR2 from the germline V gene are MNHEY and SVGEGT. The CDR3 totals 13 residues. The CDR3 reads CASSWGKDQPQHF. The sequenced part of the CDR3 DNA is TGTGCCAGCAGTTGGGGCAAGGACCAGCCC.

Points on this clone: The read ends 3 residues before the CDR3 terminus; that terminus is restored from the germline J gene. The chain employs TRBV12-5 and TRBJ1-2; D remains unclear. This CDR3 has 12 amino acids. Germline V gene sequence: CDR1 LGHNT, CDR2 FRNRAP. Trimming shortened V by 0 bases and J by 7 bases, and 6 bases separated the two germline ends. Partial CDR3 DNA: TGTGCTAGTGGTTTGGTACGCGGTGGC. Translated, it gives CASGLVRGG. The whole CDR3 protein is CASGLVRGGYTF.

Note on this clone: Read data end 3 residues before the CDR3 end; the end is taken from the germline J gene. V gene TRBV18 combines with J gene TRBJ1-3; tentative D call: TRBD1 (5 bases). There are 13 residues in the CDR3. In germline, CDR1 is KGHSH, CDR2 LQKENI. Trimming took off 8 bases at V and 2 bases at J, with 10 bases between the two ends. The CDR3 sequence is CASATGAGNTIYF. CDR3 DNA (partial): TGTGCCAGCGCAACGGGGGCTGGAAACACC.

For this clone: The missing CDR3 end, 3 residues past where the read stops, is filled in from the germline J gene. The chain is built from TRBV7-9 and TRBJ1-1; D gene unclear. Germline V lookup: CDR1 SEHNR, CDR2 FQNEAQ (reference sequence). V lost 5 bases to trimming and J lost 1 base, with 11 bases between them. The CDR3 is 14 residues long. The covered CDR3 bases are TGTGCCAGCAGCCTCGCAGGCAAGAACACTGAA. Translation: CASSLAGKNTE. The whole CDR3 is CASSLAGKNTEAFF.

Note on this clone: The sequence runs out 3 residues before the end of the CDR3; the remainder is reconstructed from the germline J gene. The chain carries TRBV7-3 and TRBJ2-6; TRBD2 might be the D (6 bases). The germline V and J ends were trimmed by 5 bases and 2 bases, with 10 bases remaining between them. This CDR3 contains 15 residues. Germline values: CDR1 SGHTA, CDR2 FQGTGA. The DNA read from the CDR3 is TGTGCCAGCAGCCCCCGGAGGGCTGGGGCCAACGTC. Residues: CASSPRRAGANV. The full CDR3 reads CASSPRRAGANVLTF.

Considering frequency, this clone is medium-sized. The CDR3 extends 3 residues past the end of the read, so its final part is completed from the germline J gene. J is TRBJ2-1 and V is TRBV19; 8 nucleotides align to TRBD2. The junction had 6 bases not matched to a gene; V was cut back by 1 base and J by 1 base. This CDR3 contains 17 residues. In germline, CDR1 is LNHDA, CDR2 SQIVND (reference sequence). The part of the CDR3 DNA that was read is TGTGCCAGTAGTATAGTTCCCGGGACTAGTTCCTACAATGAG. This sequence encodes CASSIVPGTSSYNE. The full CDR3 protein reads CASSIVPGTSSYNEQFF.

Comment on this clone: Read coverage stops 3 residues before the CDR3 terminus; the germline J gene supplies the remainder. This rearrangement joins TRBV10-2 to TRBJ1-1, with 10 bases aligning to TRBD1. V was pared by 7 bases and J by 5 bases, with 7 bases of the junction left unmatched. Germline lookup yields CDR1 WSHSY and CDR2 SAAADI. This CDR3 spans 14 amino acids. The sequenced CDR3 bases are TGCGCCAGCAATTTGGACAGGGGGGGTACTGAA. Protein sequence: CASNLDRGGTE. The entire CDR3 sequence reads CASNLDRGGTEAFF.

As for this clone: The DNA ends 3 residues before the CDR3 does, and the rest of the CDR3 is filled in from the germline J gene. The V call is TRBV7-2, the J call TRBJ2-3; 9 bases match TRBD2. The germline CDR1 and CDR2 sequences are SGHTA and FQGNSA. The CDR3 is made up of 16 amino acids. The CDR3 sequence is CASSLASGSMGETQYF. CDR3 DNA (partial): TGTGCCAGCAGCTTAGCTAGCGGGAGTATGGGAGAGACG.